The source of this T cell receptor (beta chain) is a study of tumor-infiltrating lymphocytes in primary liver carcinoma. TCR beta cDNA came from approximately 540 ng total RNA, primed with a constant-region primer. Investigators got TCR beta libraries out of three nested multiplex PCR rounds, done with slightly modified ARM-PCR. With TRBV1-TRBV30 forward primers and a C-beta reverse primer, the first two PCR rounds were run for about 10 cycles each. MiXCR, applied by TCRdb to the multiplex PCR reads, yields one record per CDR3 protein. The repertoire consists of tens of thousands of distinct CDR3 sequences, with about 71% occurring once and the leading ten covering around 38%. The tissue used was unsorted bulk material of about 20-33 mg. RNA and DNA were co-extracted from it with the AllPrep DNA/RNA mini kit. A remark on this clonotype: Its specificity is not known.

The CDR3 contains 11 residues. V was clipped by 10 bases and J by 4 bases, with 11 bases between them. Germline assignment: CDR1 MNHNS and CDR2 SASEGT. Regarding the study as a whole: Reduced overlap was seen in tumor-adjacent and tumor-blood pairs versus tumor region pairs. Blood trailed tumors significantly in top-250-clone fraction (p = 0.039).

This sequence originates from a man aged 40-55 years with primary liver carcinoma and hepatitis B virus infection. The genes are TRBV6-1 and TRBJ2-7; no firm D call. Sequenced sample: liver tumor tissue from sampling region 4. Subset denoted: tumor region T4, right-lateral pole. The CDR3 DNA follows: TGTGCCACCAGCCCTCAGTACGAGCAGTACTTC. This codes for CATSPQYEQYF.